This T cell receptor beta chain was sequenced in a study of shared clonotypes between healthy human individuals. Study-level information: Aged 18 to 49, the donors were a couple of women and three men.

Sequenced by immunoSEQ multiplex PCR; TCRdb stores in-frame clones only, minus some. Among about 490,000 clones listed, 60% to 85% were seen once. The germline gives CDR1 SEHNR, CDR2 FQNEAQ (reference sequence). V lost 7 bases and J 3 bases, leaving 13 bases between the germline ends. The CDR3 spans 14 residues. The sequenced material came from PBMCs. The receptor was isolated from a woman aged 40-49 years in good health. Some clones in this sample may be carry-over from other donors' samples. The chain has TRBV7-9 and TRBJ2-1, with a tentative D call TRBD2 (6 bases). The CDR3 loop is CASTRDSIYNEQFF. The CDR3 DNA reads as TGTGCCAGCACCCGGGACTCAATCTACAATGAGCAGTTCTTC.